These 5 T cell receptor beta chains came from one sample sequenced in a study of cytomegalovirus exposure and HLA in healthy donors. Use of 60 Vbeta and 13 Jbeta primers characterized the PCR. Assay used: immunoSEQ multiplex PCR; TCRdb lists only in-frame clones, some missing. The profile shows 80,000 to 100,000 clones, more than 60% of them singletons. The material sequenced was PBMCs. The receptors were gathered from a man in his forties or fifties in good health and CMV-seronegative.

The chain uses TRBV11-3 and TRBJ2-2; D gene ambiguous. Looked up from germline, CDR1 is SGHNT and CDR2 is YENEEA. Trimming took off 4 bases at V and 3 bases at J, with 3 bases between the two ends. The CDR3 extends over 12 amino acids. The CDR3 bases are TGTGCCAGCAGCTCGTACACCGGGGAGCTGTTTTTT. As protein: CASSSYTGELFF.

This chain uses TRBV10-3 with TRBJ1-1, with a weak D call TRBD1 (6 bases). From germline, CDR1 is ENHRY and CDR2 SYGVKD. V lost 6 bases and J lost 0, with 11 bases in between. This CDR3 contains 14 residues. CDR3 residues: CAISPGQLNTEAFF. DNA for the CDR3: TGTGCCATCAGCCCTGGACAGCTGAACACTGAAGCTTTCTTT.

The chain employs TRBV11-3 and TRBJ2-1; possibly TRBD1 for D (5 bases). Germline V CDR1 and CDR2: SGHNT, YENEEA. Trimming removed 1 base at V and 4 bases at J, with 11 bases between. CDR3 length: 15 amino acids. CDR3 residues: CASSLGGREYNEQFF. As DNA, the CDR3 is TGTGCCAGCAGCTTAGGGGGCAGGGAATACAATGAGCAGTTCTTC.

The J gene is TRBJ2-1, the V gene TRBV7-9, with TRBD2 matching 9 bases. Per germline, CDR1 SEHNR and CDR2 FQNEAQ (reference sequence). V lost 3 bases to trimming and J lost 9 bases; unmatched junction nucleotides: 9. The CDR3 sequence is 15 residues long. Here the CDR3 DNA reads TGTGCCAGCAGCTTTAGGGCTAGCGGGGCCGGTGAGCAGTTCTTC. Translating gives CASSFRASGAGEQFF. Based on the CDR3 plus reference TRBV7-9 and TRBJ2-1, the full variable domain is DTGVSQNPRHKITKRGQNVTFRCDPISEHNRLYWYRQTLGQGPEFLTYFQNEAQLEKSRLLSDRFSAERPKGSFSTLEIQRTEQGDSAMYLCASSFRASGAGEQFFGPGTRLTVL.

This clone was seen a few times. The chain carries TRBV2 and TRBJ1-5; 7 bases are shared with TRBD1. J was trimmed by 1 base and V by 1 base; bases with no gene match: 10. Germline values: CDR1 SNHLY, CDR2 FYNNEI. CDR3 length: 18 amino acids. CDR3: CASSEETGVWNSNQPQHF. CDR3 in DNA: TGTGCCAGCAGTGAAGAAACAGGGGTTTGGAACAGCAATCAGCCCCAGCATTTT.